These T cell receptor beta chains were read from a single sample in a study of cytotoxic CD8 clonotypes in ibrutinib-treated CLL. Sequencing was performed with immunoSEQ multiplex PCR; in TCRdb, only in-frame clones are kept and a portion is missing. The sample gives almost 250,000 clones, less than 75% of which show up once; 15% is in the top ten. Source: PBMCs, taken after 24 months of ibrutinib treatment. Source of these receptors: a human donor with chronic lymphocytic leukemia. Both conserved end residues are part of each CDR3. A D gene is named only where the DNA matches it firmly. Clone size is not always given. Where it is, it says once, few, many or a class for expanded clones.

cdr3_nt cdr3_aa v_call d_call clone_size j_call
TGTGCCTGGACCCCGAGAAGGACAGGGAATTTACGGACTGAAGCTTTCTTT CAWTPRRTGNLRTEAFF TRBV30 TRBD1 - TRBJ1-1
TGTGCCAGCAGCGAGTCCAGGGATCGGGACGAGCAGTACTTC CASSESRDRDEQYF TRBV5-4 - - TRBJ2-7
TGCAGCGTTGAAGATCCTCAGGGCGGGGAGCTGTTTTTT CSVEDPQGGELFF TRBV29-1 - - TRBJ2-2
TGTGCCAGCAGTCCAATCCAAGAGACCCAGTACTTC CASSPIQETQYF TRBV2 - few TRBJ2-5
TGCGCCAGCAGCCACCGGGACCACCCGTCCTACGAGCAGTACTTC CASSHRDHPSYEQYF TRBV4-3 - - TRBJ2-7
TGTGCCAGCAGTTTGGTGGGGACCTACGAGCAGTACTTC CASSLVGTYEQYF TRBV27 - few TRBJ2-7
TGTGCCAGCAGCGCCGGGACTAGCGGGCGCAATGAGCAGTTCTTC CASSAGTSGRNEQFF TRBV7-3 TRBD2 - TRBJ2-1
TGTGCCAGCAGCGTAGAGGGAGGAGGGAGGGACAATGAGCAGTTCTTC CASSVEGGGRDNEQFF TRBV9 TRBD2 - TRBJ2-1
TGTGCCAGCAGCTTCGGGACAGGGGACGAGCAGTACTTC CASSFGTGDEQYF TRBV5-6 TRBD1 - TRBJ2-7
TGTGCCAGCAGCTTAATGACCAAGGACATTCAGTACTTC CASSLMTKDIQYF TRBV11-2 - - TRBJ2-4
TGTGCCACCCTAGGGCTAGGGACAGCCTACGAGCAGTACTTC CATLGLGTAYEQYF TRBV19 TRBD1 - TRBJ2-7
TGTGCCAGCAGCCTCCGGGACCACTTGGACGAGCAGTACTTC CASSLRDHLDEQYF TRBV5-4 - - TRBJ2-7
TGTGCCAGCAGCCGACTAGCGGGAGTCTCCTACAATGAGCAGTTCTTC CASSRLAGVSYNEQFF TRBV7-2 TRBD2 - TRBJ2-1
TGTGCCAGCAGCTTAGTGTACAGGGATAACTATGGCTACACCTTC CASSLVYRDNYGYTF TRBV7-9 - - TRBJ1-2
TGTGCCAGCAGCGGACAGGGAACTGGGACTGAAGCTTTCTTT CASSGQGTGTEAFF TRBV2 TRBD1 - TRBJ1-1
TGTGCCAGCAGCGCGCAGCGTGAGCAGTTCTTC CASSAQREQFF TRBV9 - - TRBJ2-1
TGTGCCAGCAGCTTGGGGGGTCGGACGTACGAGCAGTACTTC CASSLGGRTYEQYF TRBV5-4 - - TRBJ2-7
TGTGCCAGCAAAGCAGACAATGAGCAGTTCTTC CASKADNEQFF TRBV5-4 - - TRBJ2-1
TGCGCCAGCAGCTTGCAGGCTAGCGGCACCGGGGAGCTGTTTTTT CASSLQASGTGELFF TRBV5-1 TRBD2 - TRBJ2-2
TGTGCCAGCAGTCAAGACCTTATCCCCTACGAGCAGTACTTC CASSQDLIPYEQYF TRBV28 - few TRBJ2-7
TGCGCCAGCAGCCAGGGGACCTCGCCCAGCTCCTACGAGCAGTACTTC CASSQGTSPSSYEQYF TRBV4-3 - - TRBJ2-7
TGTGCCAGCAGTTTATCTCTGGAGCGAGCCAAAAACATTCAGTACTTC CASSLSLERAKNIQYF TRBV27 - - TRBJ2-4
TGTGCCAGCAGCTCGGAAGGAAGCTACACCTTC CASSSEGSYTF TRBV5-4 - - TRBJ1-2
TGTGCCAGCAGCTTAGCAGGTGGTAGCGGGGGCTCCTACGAGCAGTACTTC CASSLAGGSGGSYEQYF TRBV13 TRBD2 - TRBJ2-7
TGTGCCAGTAGTCCCTACCAGGGGGCGGGCGAGCAGTACTTC CASSPYQGAGEQYF TRBV19 TRBD1 - TRBJ2-7
TGCAGCGTTGCTCCGGGACTAGCGGGAGTCAGGGATACGCAGTATTTT CSVAPGLAGVRDTQYF TRBV29-1 TRBD2 - TRBJ2-3
TGTGCCAGCACTGGGGGGGCCGGGGAGCTGTTTTTT CASTGGAGELFF TRBV27 TRBD2 - TRBJ2-2
TGCAGCGTTAATCGCGGGTACACAGATACGCAGTATTTT CSVNRGYTDTQYF TRBV29-1 - - TRBJ2-3
TGTGCCATCGGGGTTAGACAGCCCAGCTTTGTAGGTGAGCAGTTCTTC CAIGVRQPSFVGEQFF TRBV10-3 - - TRBJ2-1
TGCAGCGTTGCCATGAGCACCGGGGAGCTGTTTTTT CSVAMSTGELFF TRBV29-1 - - TRBJ2-2
TGTGCCAGCAGTTTACAGGGCACCGGGGAGCTGTTTTTT CASSLQGTGELFF TRBV28 - - TRBJ2-2
TGTGCCTGGACCGGGGGGGTAGGTGGAAAACTGTTTTTT CAWTGGVGGKLFF TRBV30 - - TRBJ1-4
TGCGCCAGCAGCGACAGGGATATGGAGACCCAGTACTTC CASSDRDMETQYF TRBV5-1 TRBD1 - TRBJ2-5
TGTGCTAGTGGGGACGGGCCTCAAGAGACCCAGTACTTC CASGDGPQETQYF TRBV12-5 - - TRBJ2-5
TGTGCCAGCAGTTACCGTATGGATCAGCCCCAGCATTTT CASSYRMDQPQHF TRBV6-5 - - TRBJ1-5
TGCGCCAGCAGTTCCGGAGGGACAGACACAGATACGCAGTATTTT CASSSGGTDTDTQYF TRBV5-1 - - TRBJ2-3
TGTGCCAGCAGCCAAGAAGGGGGAACTATGGAGCAGTTCTTC CASSQEGGTMEQFF TRBV4-2 - few TRBJ2-1
TGTGCCAGCAGTTACGGGCCAGGGGCTAGCGGGAACGAGCAGTACTTC CASSYGPGASGNEQYF TRBV6-5 TRBD2 - TRBJ2-7
TGTGCCAGCAGTTACAGGGCTACGACTGAAGCTTTCTTT CASSYRATTEAFF TRBV6-5 - - TRBJ1-1
TGTGCCAGCAGTTACGTGGGAACTGACTCCCAGCAGTACTTC CASSYVGTDSQQYF TRBV6-5 - once TRBJ2-7
TGCGCCAGCAGCTTGGCTACCCGGGACTCCGCCTACGAGCAGTACTTC CASSLATRDSAYEQYF TRBV5-1 - - TRBJ2-7
TGTGCCAGCAGTTTCATAGGGACAACCTACGAGCAGTACTTC CASSFIGTTYEQYF TRBV27 - few TRBJ2-7
TGCGCCAGCAGCGTAGGACAGGGGATGGACGAGCAGTACTTC CASSVGQGMDEQYF TRBV4-3 TRBD1 - TRBJ2-7
TGTGCCAGCAGTTTATCGTTTTTGCAGGGACATAACTATGGCTACACCTTC CASSLSFLQGHNYGYTF TRBV27 - - TRBJ1-2
TGTGCCAGCAGCTTAGGAAGAGGAGAGCAGTTCTTC CASSLGRGEQFF TRBV7-2 - - TRBJ2-1